This T cell receptor (beta chain) was retrieved from a study of vaccination and CD4 T cells after COVID-19. Turning to the study itself: Post-vaccine sample collection happened at a median of about ten weeks after dose two, ranging 14 to 241. Stimulation used overlapping spike peptides from SARS-CoV-2, HCoV-NL63, HCoV-OC43 and HCoV-229E.

Concerning this clonotype: Its antigen remains unidentified.

The CDR3 has 12 amino acids. Trimming removed 4 bases from V and 7 bases from J, with 11 bases in between. Per germline, CDR1 GTSNPN and CDR2 SVGIG (reference sequence). Regarding treatment: approximately 11-day PBMC culture with coronavirus spike peptide pools or control peptides (ViraFEST assay). Peptide pools at roughly 11 ug/ml stimulated two million PBMCs per well with 9.5 to 10 IU/ml IL-2. Sequencing of DNA taken from cultured CD4+ T cells relied on the Oncomine TCR Beta short-read assay. Genomic DNA from cultured CD4+ T cells was extracted. Each CDR3 protein is one row after TCRdb ran MiXCR on the PCR reads. The sample yields about 24,000 distinct CDR3 sequences, less than 70% seen once.

The chain joins TRBV30 to TRBJ2-4, with a tentative D call TRBD2 (6 bases). This TCR was recovered from a human donor who had recovered from COVID-19. What was sequenced was CD4+ T cells from blood, cultured in vitro. CDR3 coding DNA: TGTGCCTGGACAGGGAGCGGGAACATTCAGTACTTC. This gives the protein CAWTGSGNIQYF.